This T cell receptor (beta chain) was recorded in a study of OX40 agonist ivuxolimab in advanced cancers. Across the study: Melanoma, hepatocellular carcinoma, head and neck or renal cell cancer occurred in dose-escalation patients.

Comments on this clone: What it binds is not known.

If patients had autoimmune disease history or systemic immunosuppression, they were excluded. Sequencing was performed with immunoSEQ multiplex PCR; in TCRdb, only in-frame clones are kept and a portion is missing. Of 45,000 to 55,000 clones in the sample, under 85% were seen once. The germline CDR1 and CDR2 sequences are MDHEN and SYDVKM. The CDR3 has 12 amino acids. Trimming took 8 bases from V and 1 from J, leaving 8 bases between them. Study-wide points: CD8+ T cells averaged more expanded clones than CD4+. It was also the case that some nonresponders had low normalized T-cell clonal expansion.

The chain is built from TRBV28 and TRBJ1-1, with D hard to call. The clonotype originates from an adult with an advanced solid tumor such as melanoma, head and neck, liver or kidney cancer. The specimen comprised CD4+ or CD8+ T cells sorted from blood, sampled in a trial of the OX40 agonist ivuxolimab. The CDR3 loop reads CASGVKNTEAFF. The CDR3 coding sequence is TGTGCCAGCGGCGTCAAGAACACTGAAGCTTTCTTT.